This T cell receptor beta chain was observed in a study of blood T cell repertoires in COVID-19. Turning to the study itself: Researchers got acute and convalescent COVID-19 samples from the United States, Italy and Spain. T cells, B-cell-depleted T cells, or PBMCs provided the cDNA or gDNA that served as material.

Measured with immunoSEQ multiplex PCR; TCRdb has only the in-frame clones, and not every one. The sample holds 200,000 to 300,000 clones, roughly nine tenths seen once. The germline gives CDR1 SGHTA, CDR2 FQGTGA. The CDR3 spans 17 residues. V was pared by 2 bases and J by 3 bases, with 19 bases between. The study drew participants aged about 18 to 89 years from roughly 25 US areas. Participant-reported clinical history was the basis for cohort assignment. The clonotype originates from a woman aged 18-30 years who had recovered from COVID-19. The rearrangement links TRBV7-3 to TRBJ1-2; D perhaps matches TRBD1 (5 bases). What was sequenced was PBMCs or T cells enriched from blood (not recorded which). CDR3 amino acids: CASSLGVRGPEDYGYTF. In DNA, the CDR3 is TGTGCCAGCAGCTTAGGGGTGCGGGGCCCTGAGGACTATGGCTACACCTTC.